These T cell receptor beta chains were read from a single sample in a study of vaccination effects on CD4 cells after COVID-19. Their recognized antigens are unknown. Here immunoSEQ multiplex PCR was the method, and the copy in TCRdb shows in-frame clones only, minus some. The sample comprises 25,000 to 30,000 clones, roughly 71% of which are singletons, and 7% to 9.5% rests with the top ten. This material consisted of CD4+ T cells from PBMCs cultured with HCoV-NL63 spike peptides, taken after COVID-19 vaccination. These receptors originate from a human donor who received a COVID-19 vaccine. Each CDR3 is given with its conserved first and last residue. A D gene is named only where the DNA matches it firmly. Size tells how often a clone was seen (once, few, many) or the class of an expanded clone, and some rows leave it out.

TRBV28,TRBJ2-7,TRBD1,NA,TGTGCCAGCAGTTCATCCGGGACAGGGAGCTACGAGCAGTACTTC,CASSSSGTGSYEQYF
TRBV6-4,TRBJ2-1,NA,NA,TGTGCCAGCAGTGAAGAACTAGTCCATGAGCAGTTCTTC,CASSEELVHEQFF
TRBV20-1,TRBJ2-7,TRBD2,NA,TGCAGTGCTAGTCTAGCGGGGAGCCAGATCTACGAGCAGTACTTC,CSASLAGSQIYEQYF
TRBV13,TRBJ2-5,NA,NA,TGTGCCAGCAGCTTAATTAGGACACAAGAGACCCAGTACTTC,CASSLIRTQETQYF
TRBV9,TRBJ2-7,TRBD2,NA,TGTGCCAGCAGCCAGACTAGCGGGAGTTCCTACGAGCAGTACTTC,CASSQTSGSSYEQYF
TRBV5-8,TRBJ1-2,NA,NA,TGTGCCAGCAGCTTGTGGGCGCGGGGCTACACCTTC,CASSLWARGYTF
TRBV9,TRBJ2-5,TRBD1,NA,TGTGCCAGCAGCGCATCGGGACAGGTGATTGAGACCCAGTACTTC,CASSASGQVIETQYF
TRBV18,TRBJ1-1,NA,NA,TGTGCCAGCTCACCAGGACAGAACACTGAAGCTTTCTTT,CASSPGQNTEAFF
TRBV19,TRBJ1-3,NA,NA,TGTGCCAGTAGTATACTGAACTCTGGAAACACCATATATTTT,CASSILNSGNTIYF
TRBV21-1,TRBJ2-2,NA,NA,TGTGCCAGCAGCAAAGGAGCCGGGGAGCTGTTTTTT,CASSKGAGELFF
TRBV7-9,TRBJ2-3,TRBD2,NA,TGTGCCAGCAGCTGGAGACTAGCGGCGGGGTCAGATACGCAGTATTTT,CASSWRLAAGSDTQYF
TRBV10-3,TRBJ1-5,NA,NA,TGTGCCATCAGTGAGGGGTGGTACGGTCAGCCCCAGCATTTT,CAISEGWYGQPQHF
TRBV5-4,TRBJ2-2,TRBD1,NA,TGTGCCAGCAGCGACTGGACAGGGGGGGGCACCGGGGAGCTGTTTTTT,CASSDWTGGGTGELFF
TRBV4-1,TRBJ2-7,NA,NA,TGCGCCAGCAGCCAAGGAGAAAGATGGGGCTCCCACTACGAGCAGTACTTC,CASSQGERWGSHYEQYF
TRBV6-2/TRBV6-3,TRBJ1-1,TRBD1,NA,TGTGCCAGCAGACCTACCCAAGTGACAGGGGGCATCACTGAAGCTTTCTTT,CASRPTQVTGGITEAFF
TRBV6-1,TRBJ1-2,NA,few,TGTGCCAGCAGTGAAGGTGGGAATAAGGGTGGCTACACCTTC,CASSEGGNKGGYTF
TRBV15,TRBJ1-2,NA,few,TGTGCCACCATAAGTCATGGCAGCCTCGGAGGCTACACCTTC,CATISHGSLGGYTF
TRBV2,TRBJ2-7,TRBD1,NA,TGTGCCAGCCGGACAGGGGATACCTACGAGCAGTACTTC,CASRTGDTYEQYF
TRBV3-1/TRBV3-2,TRBJ2-5,TRBD2,NA,TGTGCCAGCAGCCAAGGACTAGCGGGAGGTTGGGGGTACCAAGAGACCCAGTACTTC,CASSQGLAGGWGYQETQYF
TRBV2,TRBJ2-7,TRBD2,NA,TGTGCCAGCAGTGAAACCCTGACTAGCGGGTTGACCTACGAGCAGTACTTC,CASSETLTSGLTYEQYF
TRBV5-1,TRBJ2-2,TRBD2,NA,TGCGCCAGCGGACTAGCGGGGGATGGCACCGGGGAGCTGTTTTTT,CASGLAGDGTGELFF
TRBV11-1,TRBJ1-1,NA,NA,TGTGCCAGCAGTTTTAACACTGAAGCTTTCTTT,CASSFNTEAFF
TRBV5-4,TRBJ1-1,NA,NA,TGTGCCAGCAGATTAAACACTGAAGCTTTCTTT,CASRLNTEAFF
TRBV19,TRBJ1-5,TRBD1,NA,TGTGCCAGTAGGTTGGGACAGTATAGCAATCAGCCCCAGCATTTT,CASRLGQYSNQPQHF
TRBV10-2,TRBJ2-3,TRBD1,NA,TGCGCCAGCAGTGAGCCCCGTTGGCAGGGGGCTAGGGGCACAGATACGCAGTATTTT,CASSEPRWQGARGTDTQYF
TRBV27,TRBJ2-7,NA,once,TGTGCCAGCAGTTTATCGATGCGGCGGCTCTCCTACGAGCAGTACTTC,CASSLSMRRLSYEQYF
TRBV12-3/TRBV12-4,TRBJ1-5,TRBD1,few,TGTGCCAGCAGTCGACAGGGAGGTCAGCCCCAGCATTTT,CASSRQGGQPQHF
TRBV20-1,TRBJ1-3,NA,NA,TGCAGTGCTAGTACTGGGCACTCCTCTGGAAACACCATATATTTT,CSASTGHSSGNTIYF
TRBV6-1,TRBJ2-3,NA,few,TGTGCCAGCAGTGATCGTACTAGAAGCACAGATACGCAGTATTTT,CASSDRTRSTDTQYF
TRBV4-1,TRBJ2-3,TRBD2,NA,TGCGCCAGCAGCCCCGCGACTAGCGGGAGGGCCCCTTCGCAGTATTTT,CASSPATSGRAPSQYF
TRBV18,TRBJ2-6,NA,NA,TGTGCCAGCTCACCACCCGGACAGCGGGGAATGGCTGGGGCCAACGTCCTGACTTTC,CASSPPGQRGMAGANVLTF
TRBV6-5,TRBJ2-2,NA,NA,TGTGCCAGCACCCCGACCATCGCGACCGGGGAGCTGTTTTTT,CASTPTIATGELFF
TRBV4-1,TRBJ1-5,NA,few,TGCGCCAGCAGCCAAGCACACCTATATAGCAATCAGCCCCAGCATTTT,CASSQAHLYSNQPQHF